These 20 T cell receptor beta chains were sequenced from one sample in a study of T cells in narcolepsy. Clones were sequenced by immunoSEQ multiplex PCR, and TCRdb holds only the in-frame ones, with some missing. The sample carries over 7,500 clones, around two thirds recorded once. The sequencing input was CD45RA- memory CD8+ T cells from PBMCs. Receptors were obtained from a human donor with narcolepsy.

The table lists this clone with a few counts. The chain carries TRBV10-3 and TRBJ2-2; possible D gene TRBD1, 6 bases. V gave up 6 bases and J gave up 2 bases, with 13 bases separating them. Germline-derived CDR1 and CDR2 are ENHRY and SYGVKD. CDR3 length: 15 amino acids. The CDR3 protein is CAIRGRGANTGELFF. DNA of the CDR3: TGTGCCATCAGGGGCAGGGGAGCCAACACCGGGGAGCTGTTTTTT.

The chain carries TRBV23-1 and TRBJ1-1; D is unresolved. TRBV23-1 belongs to the ORF category, with a function that is uncertain. The V end lost 2 bases, the J end lost 0 bases, and 13 bases lay between the germline ends. The CDR3 sequence is 16 residues long. In nucleotides, the CDR3 is TGCGCCAGCAGTCAAAGGGTGAGGGTCCTGAACACTGAAGCTTTCTTT. It encodes CASSQRVRVLNTEAFF.

The chain recombines TRBV29-1 with TRBJ1-1, with D unresolved. Germline V CDR1 and CDR2: SQVTM, ANQGSEA. CDR3 length equals 11 residues. V was clipped by 4 bases and J by 8 bases, with 11 bases between them. CDR3 in DNA: TGCAGCGTTGGTGGGTCAAGGGAAGCTTTCTTT. This sequence encodes CSVGGSREAFF.

V usage is TRBV7-9 and J usage is TRBJ2-7; 15 bases are shared with TRBD2. With V trimmed by 3 bases and J by 6 bases, 3 bases remained unmatched. The V gene's germline CDR1 is SEHNR and CDR2 FQNEAQ (reference sequence). The CDR3 totals 15 residues. The CDR3 spells CASSLTGLAGGEQYF. The CDR3 bases are TGTGCCAGCAGCTTGACGGGACTAGCGGGGGGCGAGCAGTACTTC.

The chain recombines TRBV7-6 with TRBJ2-3; TRBD1 agrees at 9 bases. Trimming at V came to 5 bases and at J to 4 bases, leaving 4 bases not matched to a gene. This CDR3 spans 14 amino acids. Germline lookup yields CDR1 SGHVS and CDR2 FNYEAQ. The CDR3, as DNA: TGTGCCAGCAGCCCGACAGGGGGGGCAGATACGCAGTATTTT. Translation gives CASSPTGGADTQYF.

Concerning this clone: A far larger clone is a single base away, which makes a read error likely. The chain joins TRBV13 to TRBJ2-7; unclear D gene. Trimming stripped 4 bases from V and 6 bases from J, with 10 bases between. This CDR3 contains 12 residues. Germline V gene lookup returns CDR1 PRHDT and CDR2 FYEKMQ (reference sequence). In DNA, the CDR3 is TGTGCCAGCAGCTCCTCGGGTCTCGAGCAGTACTTC. Translated: CASSSSGLEQYF.

This clone is classed as medium-sized. The chain links TRBV19 to TRBJ2-1; possible D gene TRBD1, 5 bases. The CDR3 has 15 amino acids. The germline V and J ends were trimmed by 3 bases and 0 bases, with 9 bases remaining between them. Per the germline V gene, CDR1 is LNHDA and CDR2 is SQIVND (reference sequence). DNA of the CDR3: TGTGCCAGTAGTATCACAGGTCGCTCCTACAATGAGCAGTTCTTC. This translates into CASSITGRSYNEQFF.

The chain's CDR3 is CASSLSGSGVTDTQYF. In DNA, the CDR3 is TGTGCCAGCAGCCTCTCAGGTAGCGGGGTCACAGATACGCAGTATTTT. The chain couples TRBV5-4 to TRBJ2-3; 8 bases are a match to TRBD2. The CDR3 has 16 residues. V was clipped by 4 bases and J by 2 bases; unmatched bases: 9. Germline CDR1 SGHNT, CDR2 YYREEE (reference sequence).

This clone was seen a single time. The V gene is TRBV2, the J gene TRBJ2-1; D is unclear. This CDR3 region has 13 residues. Germline V gives CDR1 SNHLY, CDR2 FYNNEI. V lost 6 bases and J 0 bases, leaving 6 bases between the germline ends. The CDR3 bases are TGTGCCAGCAGCCCTACCTCCTACAATGAGCAGTTCTTC. Its translation: CASSPTSYNEQFF. The full variable domain, its missing parts supplied by reference TRBV2 and TRBJ2-1, is EPEVTQTPSHQVTQMGQEVILRCVPISNHLYFYWYRQILGQKVEFLVSFYNNEISEKSEIFDDQFSVERPDGSNFTLKIRSTKLEDSAMYFCASSPTSYNEQFFGPGTRLTVL.

The chain joins TRBV27 to TRBJ2-7, with TRBD1 identical over 8 bases. The J segment lost 1 base and the V segment lost 5 bases, leaving 7 bases of the junction unmatched. Germline CDR1 reads MNHEY; CDR2 reads SMNVEV (reference sequence). The CDR3 contains 15 residues. CDR3 in amino acids: CASSITGGMSYEQYF. CDR3 DNA: TGTGCCAGCAGTATAACAGGGGGGATGTCCTACGAGCAGTACTTC.

This clone was counted only a few times. One end of the junction is discordant with germline, which a read error may explain. The rearrangement joins TRBV4-3 to TRBJ1-3; no reliable D call. The CDR3 sequence is 15 residues long. Per the germline V gene, CDR1 is LGHNA and CDR2 is YSLEER. CDR3 DNA: TGCGCCAGCAGTCAAGGACTCCCAAGCGGGAACACCATATATTTT. It yields the protein CASSQGLPSGNTIYF.

This clone was counted once. The chain uses TRBV13 and TRBJ2-1; possible D gene TRBD1, 6 bases. The CDR3 spans 18 residues. CDR1 PRHDT and CDR2 FYEKMQ come from the germline V gene (reference sequence). V was pared by 1 base and J by 0 bases, with 16 bases between. The DNA of the CDR3 is TGTGCCAGCAGCTTAGACCCTACAGGGACCAGCTCCTACAATGAGCAGTTCTTC. Protein: CASSLDPTGTSSYNEQFF.

J is TRBJ2-7 and V is TRBV13, with D perhaps being TRBD1 or TRBD2 (6 bases each). Trimming took off 11 bases at V and 0 bases at J, with 29 bases between the two ends. This CDR3 has 18 amino acids. Germline CDR1 and CDR2: PRHDT and FYEKMQ (reference sequence). Here the CDR3 reads CARRSRGIGGPNSYEQYF. Here the CDR3 DNA reads TGTGCCCGCCGCTCTAGGGGGATAGGGGGGCCTAACTCCTACGAGCAGTACTTC.

The V gene is TRBV7-9, the J gene TRBJ1-5, with no clear D. Germline-derived CDR1 and CDR2 are SEHNR and FQNEAQ (reference sequence). The CDR3 contains 15 residues. V was clipped by 4 bases and J by 1 base, with 11 bases between them. The CDR3 protein is CASSWSEESNQPQHF. In DNA, the CDR3 is TGTGCCAGCAGCTGGTCGGAGGAGAGCAATCAGCCCCAGCATTTT.

The V gene is TRBV12-5, the J gene TRBJ1-2, with D possibly matching TRBD1 (5 bases). The CDR3 is made up of 14 amino acids. CDR1 and CDR2 (germline): LGHNT, FRNRAP. V was cut by 2 bases and J by 8 bases, with 15 bases left in between. CDR3 in DNA: TGTGCTAGTGGTTTGATTGCGGGGCCCGGAGGCTACACCTTC. This gives the protein CASGLIAGPGGYTF.

The chain joins TRBV11-2 to TRBJ1-4, with D hard to call. Germline V gene data show CDR1 as SGHAT and CDR2 as FQNNGV. The length of the CDR3 is 12 residues. V was cut by 5 bases and J by 8 bases, with 9 bases left in between. The CDR3 region is CASSTGNEKLFF. CDR3 DNA sequence: TGTGCCAGCAGCACCGGGAACGAAAAACTGTTTTTT. The complete variable domain, with remaining parts taken from reference TRBV11-2 and TRBJ1-4, reads EAGVAQSPRYKIIEKRQSVAFWCNPISGHATLYWYQQILGQGPKLLIQFQNNGVVDDSQLPKDRFSAERLKGVDSTLKIQPAKLEDSAVYLCASSTGNEKLFFGSGTQLSVL.

The sample holds a few counts of this clone. The chain combines TRBV19 with TRBJ2-2; perhaps TRBD1 as D (5 bases). V lost 8 bases and J 3 bases, leaving 10 bases between the germline ends. The germline V gene has CDR1 LNHDA and CDR2 SQIVND (reference sequence). CDR3 length equals 13 residues. CDR3 residues: CASHRWDTGELFF. The CDR3 DNA reads as TGTGCCAGTCACAGGTGGGACACCGGGGAGCTGTTTTTT.

The V and J genes are TRBV5-6 and TRBJ2-2, with 9 positions matching TRBD2. The CDR3 is made up of 17 amino acids. V was pared by 1 base and J by 10 bases, with 14 bases of the junction left unmatched. Germline lookup yields CDR1 SGHDT and CDR2 YYEEEE. The CDR3 nucleotides read TGTGCCAGCAGCTTGAGGGGAGGAGCGGGGGGCGCCTCGGAGCTGTTTTTT. This encodes CASSLRGGAGGASELFF.

This chain connects TRBV4-1 to TRBJ2-7; 10 bases fit TRBD2. The V gene's germline CDR1 is MGHRA and CDR2 YSYEKL. This CDR3 spans 16 amino acids. Trimming took 0 bases from V and 7 from J; bases not matched to a gene: 9. CDR3 DNA: TGCGCCAGCAGCCAAGAACAACCAGCGGGGGGGCAGGAGCAGTACTTC. Protein product: CASSQEQPAGGQEQYF.

This clone was counted only a few times. The CDR3 sequence is CSAREDREQYF. As DNA, the CDR3 is TGCAGTGCTAGAGAGGACAGGGAGCAGTACTTC. The genes are TRBV20-1 and TRBJ2-7; the match to TRBD1 covers 7 bases. The junction had 0 bases not matched to a gene; V was cut back by 0 bases and J by 7 bases. Germline V gives CDR1 DFQATT, CDR2 SNEGSKA (reference sequence). This CDR3 contains 11 residues.